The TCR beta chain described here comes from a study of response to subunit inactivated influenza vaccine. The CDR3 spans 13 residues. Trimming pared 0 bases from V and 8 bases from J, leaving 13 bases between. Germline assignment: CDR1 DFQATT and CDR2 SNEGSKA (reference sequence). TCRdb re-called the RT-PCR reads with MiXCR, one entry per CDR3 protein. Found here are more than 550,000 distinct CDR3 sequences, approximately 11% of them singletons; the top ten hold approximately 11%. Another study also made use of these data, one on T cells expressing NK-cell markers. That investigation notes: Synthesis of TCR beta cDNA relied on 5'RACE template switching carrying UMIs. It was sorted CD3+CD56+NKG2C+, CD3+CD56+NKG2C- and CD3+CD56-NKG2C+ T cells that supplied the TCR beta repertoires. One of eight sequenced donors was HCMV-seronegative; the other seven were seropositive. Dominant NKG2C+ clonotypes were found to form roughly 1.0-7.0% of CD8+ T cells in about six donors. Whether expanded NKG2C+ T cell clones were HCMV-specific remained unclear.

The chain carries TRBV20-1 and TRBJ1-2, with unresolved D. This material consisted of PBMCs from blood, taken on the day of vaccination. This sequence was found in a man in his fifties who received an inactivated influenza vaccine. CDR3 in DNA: TGCAGTGCTAGAGATGATCGGAACCGAGGCTACACCTTC. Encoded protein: CSARDDRNRGYTF.